This T cell receptor (beta chain) was identified in a study of shared clonotypes between healthy human individuals. Study-level background: The study used three CD4 naive, three CD4 memory, two CD8 naive and one CD8 memory plate per donor.

Every subset had its genomic DNA shared out evenly among several immunoSEQ plates. Authors' methods: Filtering differed since immunoSEQ provided only junctions, with no quality scores. Generated by immunoSEQ multiplex PCR, the TCRdb table keeps only in-frame clones and is missing some. Clonal size and the V and J genes are those of that table, whereas D and trimming came from the DNA. The sample has under 80,000 clones, over 55% seen once. General study points: In the sorted subsets, rarefaction showed sequencing was incomplete despite large depth.

Points on this clone: What it binds is not known.

CDR3 length: 15 amino acids. CDR1 is MRHNA and CDR2 is SNTAGT in the germline V gene. The V and J ends lost 6 bases and 4 bases, in that order; junction bases with no gene match: 9. The sequencing sample was made of memory CD8+ T cells sorted from blood. Subset defined: CD45RO+ cells pooled with CCR7-negative TemRA cells. The source of this sequence is a man aged 25 to 45 in good health. The chain combines TRBV6-4 with TRBJ2-7; 10 nucleotides line up with TRBD1. In DNA form, the CDR3 reads TGTGCCAGCAGCTCCGGGACAGGGGCGGAATACGAGCAGTACTTC. It translates to CASSSGTGAEYEQYF.